The 10 T cell receptor beta chains given below trace back to one sample, sequenced in a study of blood T cell repertoires in COVID-19. Measured with immunoSEQ multiplex PCR; TCRdb has only the in-frame clones, and not every one. The sample lists about 410,000 clones; roughly 89% were seen once. Sequencing was carried out using peripheral blood. These receptors all come from a woman younger than 45 with active or convalescent COVID-19.

V and J are TRBV5-1 and TRBJ1-1; 8 nucleotides match TRBD1. Losses at the gene ends were 4 bases for V and 5 bases for J; bases not matched to a gene: 4. Germline CDR1 SGHRS, CDR2 YFSETQ. The CDR3 spans 13 residues. The CDR3, as DNA: TGCGCCAGCAGCCCGGACAGGGTTACTGAAGCTTTCTTT. Translated: CASSPDRVTEAFF.

The chain couples TRBV11-2 to TRBJ2-5, with a possible D match to TRBD1 (6 bases). The CDR3 runs 15 residues. Trimming cost V 3 bases and J 4 bases, with 15 bases left between them. Looked up from germline, CDR1 is SGHAT and CDR2 is FQNNGV. The CDR3 DNA reads as TGTGCCAGCAGCTTTACCGACTCAGGGGTAGAGACCCAGTACTTC. It codes for CASSFTDSGVETQYF.

The chain links TRBV7-9 to TRBJ2-2; possible D gene TRBD1, 5 bases. Germline lookup yields CDR1 SEHNR and CDR2 FQNEAQ (reference sequence). Trimming took off 1 base at V and 2 bases at J, with 8 bases between the two ends. This CDR3 has 15 amino acids. CDR3 coding DNA: TGTGCCAGCAGCTTAGGGACACTTAACACCGGGGAGCTGTTTTTT. Its protein product is CASSLGTLNTGELFF.

This clone has a handful of counts. This chain uses TRBV11-2 with TRBJ2-7, with 8 bases aligning to TRBD2. Germline trimming cut 3 bases from V and 5 bases from J; bases unmatched to any gene: 9. CDR3 size: 15 residues. Germline V gene lookup returns CDR1 SGHAT and CDR2 FQNNGV. The CDR3 nucleotides are TGTGCCAGCAGCTTGTCTAGCGGGCTTATAAACGAGCAGTACTTC. It is translated as CASSLSSGLINEQYF.

V gene TRBV24-1 combines with J gene TRBJ2-4; 7 bases are shared with TRBD1. The length of the CDR3 is 17 residues. Trimming took 4 bases from V and 1 from J; bases not matched to a gene: 9. Germline-derived CDR1 and CDR2 are KGHDR and SFDVKD. CDR3 coding DNA: TGTGCCACCAGTGACCGAAGACAGGGCACTGCCAAAAACATTCAGTACTTC. It codes for CATSDRRQGTAKNIQYF.

This chain connects TRBV6-4 to TRBJ2-1; TRBD2 is a possible D gene (5 bases). CDR3 size: 15 residues. Germline lookup yields CDR1 MRHNA and CDR2 SNTAGT. Deletions cut 3 bases from V and 5 bases from J, with 14 bases between. CDR3: CASSETSGLNNEQFF. In DNA form, the CDR3 reads TGTGCCAGCAGTGAAACCAGCGGCCTTAACAATGAGCAGTTCTTC.

CDR3 in DNA: TGCGCCACCAGACCGGAGGGGCTAGAGACCCAGTACTTC. It is translated as CATRPEGLETQYF. V is TRBV4-1 and J is TRBJ2-5; D may be TRBD2 (6 bases). V lost 10 bases and J lost 4, with 16 bases in between. The CDR3 is 13 residues long. Germline values: CDR1 MGHRA, CDR2 YSYEKL.

The CDR3 DNA follows: TGTGCCAGCACCTGGCGGGACTCCAACACAGATACGCAGTATTTT. It specifies CASTWRDSNTDTQYF. V gene TRBV2 combines with J gene TRBJ2-3; D is possibly TRBD2 (6 bases). The germline gives CDR1 SNHLY, CDR2 FYNNEI. The CDR3 is made up of 15 amino acids. Trimming pared 7 bases from V and 2 bases from J, leaving 16 bases between.

The chain links TRBV7-8 to TRBJ1-1; maybe TRBD1 (6 bases). Trimming removed 5 bases at V and 6 bases at J, with 19 bases between. The CDR3 contains 15 residues. Germline CDR1 is SGHVS and CDR2 is FQNEAQ. CDR3 bases: TGTGCCAGCAGCAAAGGGACAAAAGTTTCCCCTGAAGCTTTCTTT. The encoded protein is CASSKGTKVSPEAFF.

V gene TRBV18 combines with J gene TRBJ1-1; TRBD1 is a possible D gene (5 bases). The germline CDR1 and CDR2 sequences are KGHSH and LQKENI. Trimming left V 3 bases short and J 5 bases short, with 16 bases between. The CDR3 sequence is 15 residues long. CDR3 in DNA: TGTGCCAGCTCACCCTCGGACACCATTGGAACTGAAGCTTTCTTT. Translating it yields CASSPSDTIGTEAFF.